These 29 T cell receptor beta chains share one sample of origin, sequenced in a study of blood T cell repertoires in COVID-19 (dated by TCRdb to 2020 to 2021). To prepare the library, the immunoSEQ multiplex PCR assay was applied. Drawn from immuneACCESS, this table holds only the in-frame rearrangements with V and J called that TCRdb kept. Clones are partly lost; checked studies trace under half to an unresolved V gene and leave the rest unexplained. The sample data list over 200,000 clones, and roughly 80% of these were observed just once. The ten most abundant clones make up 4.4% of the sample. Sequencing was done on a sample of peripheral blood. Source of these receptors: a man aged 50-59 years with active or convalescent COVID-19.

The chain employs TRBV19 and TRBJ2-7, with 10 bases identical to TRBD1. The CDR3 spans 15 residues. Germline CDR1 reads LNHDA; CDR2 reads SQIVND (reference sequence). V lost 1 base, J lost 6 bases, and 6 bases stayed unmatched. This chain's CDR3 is CASSIGWTGGPEQYF. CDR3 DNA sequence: TGTGCCAGTAGTATAGGCTGGACAGGGGGGCCCGAGCAGTACTTC.

CDR3 protein: CASSQSGSSVDTQYF. CDR3 DNA: TGCGCCAGCAGCCAATCGGGTTCTAGCGTTGATACGCAGTATTTT. J is TRBJ2-3 and V is TRBV4-1, with D possibly being TRBD2 (6 bases). Trimming shortened V by 2 bases and J by 6 bases, and 15 bases separated the two germline ends. The CDR3 loop spans 15 amino acids. Germline lookup yields CDR1 MGHRA and CDR2 YSYEKL.

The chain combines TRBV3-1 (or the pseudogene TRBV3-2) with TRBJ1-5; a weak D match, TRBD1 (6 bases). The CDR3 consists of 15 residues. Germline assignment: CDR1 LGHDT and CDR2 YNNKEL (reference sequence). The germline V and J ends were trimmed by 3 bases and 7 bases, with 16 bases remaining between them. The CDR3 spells CASSQQGPRGQPQHF. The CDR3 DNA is TGTGCCAGCAGCCAGCAGGGGCCGAGGGGGCAGCCCCAGCATTTT.

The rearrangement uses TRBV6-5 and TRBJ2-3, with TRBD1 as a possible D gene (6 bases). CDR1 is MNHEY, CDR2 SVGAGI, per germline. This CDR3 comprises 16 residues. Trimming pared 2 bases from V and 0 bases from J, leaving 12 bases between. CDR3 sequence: CASSYRTEWSTDTQYF. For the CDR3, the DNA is TGTGCCAGCAGTTACCGGACAGAATGGAGCACAGATACGCAGTATTTT.

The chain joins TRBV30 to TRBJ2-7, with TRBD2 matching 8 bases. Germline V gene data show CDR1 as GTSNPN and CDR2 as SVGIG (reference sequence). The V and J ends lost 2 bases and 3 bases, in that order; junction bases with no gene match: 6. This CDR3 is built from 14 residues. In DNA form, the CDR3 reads TGTGCCTGGAGTAAAGGCGGGGGGAACTACGAGCAGTACTTC. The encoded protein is CAWSKGGGNYEQYF.

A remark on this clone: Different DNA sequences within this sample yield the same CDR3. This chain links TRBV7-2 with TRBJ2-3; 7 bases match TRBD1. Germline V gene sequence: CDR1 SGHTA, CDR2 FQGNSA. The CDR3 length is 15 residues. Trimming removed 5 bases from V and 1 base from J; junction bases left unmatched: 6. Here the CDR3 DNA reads TGTGCCAGCAGCCCTCGGGACAGAGGCACAGATACGCAGTATTTT. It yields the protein CASSPRDRGTDTQYF.

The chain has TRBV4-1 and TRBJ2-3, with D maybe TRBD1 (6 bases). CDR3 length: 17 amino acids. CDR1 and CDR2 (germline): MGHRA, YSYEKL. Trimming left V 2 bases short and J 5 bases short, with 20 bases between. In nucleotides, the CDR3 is TGCGCCAGCAGCCAATCCTACCCCCGAACAGGGAAAGATACGCAGTATTTT. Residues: CASSQSYPRTGKDTQYF.

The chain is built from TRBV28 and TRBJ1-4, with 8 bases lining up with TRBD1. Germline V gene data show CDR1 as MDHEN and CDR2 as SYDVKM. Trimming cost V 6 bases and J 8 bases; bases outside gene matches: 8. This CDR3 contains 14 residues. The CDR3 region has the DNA TGTGCCAGCAGCCGGACAGGGTGGCAGGAAAAACTGTTTTTT. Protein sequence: CASSRTGWQEKLFF.

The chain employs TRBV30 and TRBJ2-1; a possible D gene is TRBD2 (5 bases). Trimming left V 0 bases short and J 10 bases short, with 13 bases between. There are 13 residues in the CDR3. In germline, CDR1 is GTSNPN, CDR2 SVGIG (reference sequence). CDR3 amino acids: CAWSVSGVGEQFF. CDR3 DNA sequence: TGTGCCTGGAGTGTTTCCGGGGTGGGAGAGCAGTTCTTC.

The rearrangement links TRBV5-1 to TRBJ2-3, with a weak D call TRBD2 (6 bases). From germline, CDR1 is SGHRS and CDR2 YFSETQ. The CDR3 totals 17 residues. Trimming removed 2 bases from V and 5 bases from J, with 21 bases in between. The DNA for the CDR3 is TGCGCCAGCAGCTTTAGTCCTCGAGGACTACAAAGAGATACGCAGTATTTT. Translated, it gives CASSFSPRGLQRDTQYF.

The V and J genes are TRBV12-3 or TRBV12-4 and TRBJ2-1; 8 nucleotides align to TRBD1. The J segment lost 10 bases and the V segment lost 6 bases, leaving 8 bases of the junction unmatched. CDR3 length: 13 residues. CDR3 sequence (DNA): TGTGCCAGCAGCCTTGACAGGGGTGGGGAGCAGTTCTTC. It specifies CASSLDRGGEQFF.

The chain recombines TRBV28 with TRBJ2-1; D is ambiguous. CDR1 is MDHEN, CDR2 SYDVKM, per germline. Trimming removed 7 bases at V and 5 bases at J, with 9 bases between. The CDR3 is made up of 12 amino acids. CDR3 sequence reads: CASTTLNNEQFF. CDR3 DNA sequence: TGTGCCAGCACTACGCTCAACAATGAGCAGTTCTTC. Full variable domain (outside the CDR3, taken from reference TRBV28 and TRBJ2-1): DVKVTQSSRYLVKRTGEKVFLECVQDMDHENMFWYRQDPGLGLRLIYFSYDVKMKEKGDIPEGYSVSREKKERFSLILESASTNQTSMYLCASTTLNNEQFFGPGTRLTVL.

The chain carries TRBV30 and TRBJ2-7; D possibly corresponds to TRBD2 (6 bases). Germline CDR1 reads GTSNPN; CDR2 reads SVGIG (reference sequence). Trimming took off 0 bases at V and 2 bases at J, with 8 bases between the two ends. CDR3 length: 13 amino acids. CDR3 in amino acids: CAWSVGGTYEQYF. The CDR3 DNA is TGTGCCTGGAGTGTGGGAGGAACCTACGAGCAGTACTTC.

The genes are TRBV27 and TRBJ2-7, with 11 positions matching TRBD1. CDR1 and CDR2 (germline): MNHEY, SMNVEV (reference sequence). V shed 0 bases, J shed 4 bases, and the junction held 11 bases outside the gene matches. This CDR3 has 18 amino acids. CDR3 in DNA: TGTGCCAGCAGTTTATCGTCTAGCGGACAGGGGGCCCTATACGAGCAGTACTTC. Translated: CASSLSSSGQGALYEQYF.

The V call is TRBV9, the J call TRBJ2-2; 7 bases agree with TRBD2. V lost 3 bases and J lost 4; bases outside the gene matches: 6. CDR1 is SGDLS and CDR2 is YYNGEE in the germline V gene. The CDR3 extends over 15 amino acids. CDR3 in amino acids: CASSAGWEGTGELFF. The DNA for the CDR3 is TGTGCCAGCAGCGCAGGGTGGGAGGGCACCGGGGAGCTGTTTTTT.

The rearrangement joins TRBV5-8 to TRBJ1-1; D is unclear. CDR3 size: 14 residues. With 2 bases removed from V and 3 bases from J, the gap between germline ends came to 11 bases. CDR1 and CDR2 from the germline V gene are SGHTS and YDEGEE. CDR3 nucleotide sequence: TGTGCCAGCAGCTTTTTAGGGAGAGACACTGAAGCTTTCTTT. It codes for CASSFLGRDTEAFF. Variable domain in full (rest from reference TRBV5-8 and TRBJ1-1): EAGVTQSPTHLIKTRGQQATLRCSPISGHTSVYWYQQALGLGLQFLLWYDEGEERNRGNFPPRFSGRQFPNYSSELNVNALELEDSALYLCASSFLGRDTEAFFGQGTRLTVV.

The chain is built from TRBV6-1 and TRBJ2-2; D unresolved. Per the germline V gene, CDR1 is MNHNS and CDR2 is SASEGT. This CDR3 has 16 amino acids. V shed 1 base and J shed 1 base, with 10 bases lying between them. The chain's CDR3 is CASSEGQRRNTGELFF. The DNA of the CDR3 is TGTGCCAGCAGTGAAGGACAACGTAGGAACACCGGGGAGCTGTTTTTT.

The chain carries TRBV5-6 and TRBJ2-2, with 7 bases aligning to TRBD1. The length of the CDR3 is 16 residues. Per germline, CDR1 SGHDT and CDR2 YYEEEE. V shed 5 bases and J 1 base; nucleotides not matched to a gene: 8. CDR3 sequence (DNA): TGTGCCAGCAGACTTGCAGGGGACAGGAACACCGGGGAGCTGTTTTTT. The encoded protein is CASRLAGDRNTGELFF.

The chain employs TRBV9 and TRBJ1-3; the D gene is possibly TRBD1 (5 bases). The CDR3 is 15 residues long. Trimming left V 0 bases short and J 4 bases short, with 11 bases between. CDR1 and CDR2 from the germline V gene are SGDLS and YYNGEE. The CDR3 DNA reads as TGTGCCAGCAGCGTAGCTCCGGGGGACGGAAACACCATATATTTT. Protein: CASSVAPGDGNTIYF.

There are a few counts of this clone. The CDR3 region is CASSPEAATPEKLFF. The CDR3 DNA reads as TGCGCCAGCAGCCCCGAGGCGGCCACTCCTGAAAAACTGTTTTTT. V usage is TRBV5-1 and J usage is TRBJ1-4; D not certain. Germline V gene sequence: CDR1 SGHRS, CDR2 YFSETQ. The length of the CDR3 is 15 residues. V lost 4 bases and J 7 bases, leaving 17 bases between the germline ends.

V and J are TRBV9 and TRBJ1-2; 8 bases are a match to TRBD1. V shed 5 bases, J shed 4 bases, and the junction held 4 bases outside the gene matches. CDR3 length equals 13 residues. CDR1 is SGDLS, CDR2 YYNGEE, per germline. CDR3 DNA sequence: TGTGCCAGCAGTCAGACAGGGGTCTATGGCTACACCTTC. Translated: CASSQTGVYGYTF.

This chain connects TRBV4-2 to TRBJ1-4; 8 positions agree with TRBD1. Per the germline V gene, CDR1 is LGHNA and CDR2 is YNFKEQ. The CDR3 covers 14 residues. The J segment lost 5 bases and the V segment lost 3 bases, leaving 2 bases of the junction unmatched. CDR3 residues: CASSQGTGNEKLFF. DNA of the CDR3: TGTGCCAGCAGCCAGGGGACAGGCAATGAAAAACTGTTTTTT.

The CDR3: CASSVHGGTEAFF. CDR3 nucleotides: TGTGCCAGCAGTGTCCACGGGGGGACTGAAGCTTTCTTT. This chain links TRBV2 with TRBJ1-1, with a tentative D call TRBD1 (5 bases). The V end was cut by 4 bases, the J end by 5 bases, with 11 bases between. From germline, CDR1 is SNHLY and CDR2 FYNNEI. The CDR3 has 13 residues.

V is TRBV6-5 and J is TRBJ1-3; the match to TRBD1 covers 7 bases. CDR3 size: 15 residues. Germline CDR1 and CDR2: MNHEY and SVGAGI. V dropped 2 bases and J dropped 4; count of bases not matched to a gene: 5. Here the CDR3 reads CASSYTGRGGNTIYF. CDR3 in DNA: TGTGCCAGCAGTTACACGGGCAGGGGGGGAAACACCATATATTTT.

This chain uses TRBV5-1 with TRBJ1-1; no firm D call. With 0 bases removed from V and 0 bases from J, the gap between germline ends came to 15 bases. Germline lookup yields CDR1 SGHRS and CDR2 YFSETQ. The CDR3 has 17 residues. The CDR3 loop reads CASSLVSIGLMNTEAFF. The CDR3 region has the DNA TGCGCCAGCAGCTTGGTCAGCATTGGACTGATGAACACTGAAGCTTTCTTT. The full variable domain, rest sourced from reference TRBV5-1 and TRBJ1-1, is KAGVTQTPRYLIKTRGQQVTLSCSPISGHRSVSWYQQTPGQGLQFLFEYFSETQRNKGNFPGRFSGRQFSNSRSEMNVSTLELGDSALYLCASSLVSIGLMNTEAFFGQGTRLTVV.

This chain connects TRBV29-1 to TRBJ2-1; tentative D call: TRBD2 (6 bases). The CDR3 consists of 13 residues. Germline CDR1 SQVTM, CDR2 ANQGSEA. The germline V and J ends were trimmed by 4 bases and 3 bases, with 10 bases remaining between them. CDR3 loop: CSVGGVDYNEQFF. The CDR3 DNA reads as TGCAGCGTTGGGGGGGTTGACTACAATGAGCAGTTCTTC.

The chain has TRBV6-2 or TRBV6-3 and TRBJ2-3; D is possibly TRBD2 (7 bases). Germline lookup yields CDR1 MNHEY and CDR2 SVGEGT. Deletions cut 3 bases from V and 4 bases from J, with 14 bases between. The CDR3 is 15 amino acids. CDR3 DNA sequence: TGTGCCAGCAGTTATTCGGGGGGCCGGGCAGATACGCAGTATTTT. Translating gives CASSYSGGRADTQYF.

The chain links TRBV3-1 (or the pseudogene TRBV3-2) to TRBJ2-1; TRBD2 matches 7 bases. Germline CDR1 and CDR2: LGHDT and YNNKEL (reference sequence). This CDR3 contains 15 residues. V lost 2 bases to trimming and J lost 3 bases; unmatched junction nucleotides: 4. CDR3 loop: CASSQSAGDYNEQFF. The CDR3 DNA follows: TGTGCCAGCAGCCAATCGGCGGGGGACTACAATGAGCAGTTCTTC.

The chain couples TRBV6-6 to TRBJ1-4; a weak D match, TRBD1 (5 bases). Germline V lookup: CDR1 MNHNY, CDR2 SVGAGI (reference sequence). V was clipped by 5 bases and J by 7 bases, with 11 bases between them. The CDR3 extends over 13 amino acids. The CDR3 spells CASSRSQGEKLFF. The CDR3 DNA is TGTGCCAGCAGTCGGTCGCAGGGTGAAAAACTGTTTTTT.